Listed below are T cell receptor beta chains from one sample, sequenced in a study of blood T cell repertoires in COVID-19. The data were produced by immunoSEQ multiplex PCR, yet TCRdb's version contains in-frame clones alone and is incomplete. The table records some 200,000 clones, more than 65% of them present only once. Sequenced input: peripheral blood. Every receptor here comes from a human donor in a cohort sampled during active COVID-19. Both conserved end residues are part of each CDR3. A D gene is named only where the DNA matches it firmly. Only part of the rows carry a size: once, few, many, or a class if the clone is expanded.

TRBD1	TRBV28	TRBJ2-7	once	CASTMAGQGASYEQYF	TGTGCCAGCACCATGGCGGGGCAGGGGGCCAGCTACGAGCAGTACTTC
.	TRBV6-1	TRBJ2-7	.	CASSQDSDYYEQYF	TGTGCCAGCAGTCAAGATAGCGATTACTACGAGCAGTACTTC
.	TRBV5-5	TRBJ2-7	few	CASSLLSSQGEQYF	TGTGCCAGCAGCTTGCTTTCCAGCCAGGGCGAGCAGTACTTC
.	TRBV12-5	TRBJ2-2	.	CASGLVQGNTGELFF	TGTGCTAGTGGTTTGGTACAGGGGAACACCGGGGAGCTGTTTTTT
.	TRBV3-1/TRBV3-2	TRBJ1-2	.	CASSQGVGDYGYTF	TGTGCCAGCAGCCAAGGGGTAGGGGACTATGGCTACACCTTC
.	TRBV5-1	TRBJ2-5	.	CASSSNSGGGLRKTQYF	TGCGCCAGCAGCTCTAACTCAGGGGGAGGACTTAGGAAGACCCAGTACTTC
.	TRBV5-1	TRBJ2-2	.	CASRWTVNTGELFF	TGCGCCAGCCGCTGGACAGTCAACACCGGGGAGCTGTTTTTT
TRBD1	TRBV5-5	TRBJ1-2	few	CASSLTGQGNTLGYTF	TGTGCCAGCAGCTTAACCGGACAGGGGAATACTTTAGGCTACACCTTC
.	TRBV11-2	TRBJ1-5	.	CASSLGAGGLFQPQHF	TGTGCCAGCAGCTTAGGGGCAGGAGGGTTATTTCAGCCCCAGCATTTT
TRBD2	TRBV7-2	TRBJ2-5	.	CASSLRLAGGETQYF	TGTGCCAGCAGCTTGAGACTAGCGGGGGGGGAGACCCAGTACTTC
.	TRBV6-5	TRBJ1-5	once	CASNLSVRGRQPQHF	TGTGCCAGCAACCTTTCAGTCAGGGGCAGGCAGCCCCAGCATTTT
.	TRBV21-1	TRBJ1-2	.	CASSRVPYGYTF	TGTGCCAGCAGCCGAGTGCCCTATGGCTACACCTTC
.	TRBV27	TRBJ2-5	.	CASSSNGDQETQYF	TGTGCCAGCAGTTCGAACGGGGACCAAGAGACCCAGTACTTC
TRBD1	TRBV5-5	TRBJ2-7	.	CASSLGDRGYEQYF	TGTGCCAGCAGCTTGGGAGACAGGGGTTACGAGCAGTACTTC
.	TRBV7-8	TRBJ2-1	.	CASSLEGGGTRGYNEQFF	TGTGCCAGCAGCTTAGAAGGGGGCGGGACCCGAGGATACAATGAGCAGTTCTTC
.	TRBV6-6	TRBJ2-3	once	CASSRGGSLLADTQYF	TGTGCCAGCAGCCGTGGCGGATCCCTTTTAGCAGATACGCAGTATTTT
TRBD2	TRBV3-1/TRBV3-2	TRBJ2-1	.	CASSQDLVLAGPSYNEQFF	TGTGCCAGCAGCCAAGATCTGGTACTAGCGGGGCCCTCCTACAATGAGCAGTTCTTC
TRBD2	TRBV5-1	TRBJ2-7	.	CASSLAGGSSEQYF	TGCGCCAGCAGCTTGGCGGGGGGTAGCTCCGAGCAGTACTTC
.	TRBV30	TRBJ1-2	.	CAWSILNYGYTF	TGTGCCTGGAGTATTCTTAACTATGGCTACACCTTC
.	TRBV11-3	TRBJ2-1	.	CASSLDVRDNEQFF	TGTGCCAGCAGCTTAGATGTACGAGACAATGAGCAGTTCTTC
.	TRBV19	TRBJ1-2	few	CASSATQTGHGYTF	TGTGCCAGTAGTGCGACCCAGACAGGTCATGGCTACACCTTC
.	TRBV12-3/TRBV12-4	TRBJ2-3	.	CASTKERQGTQYF	TGTGCCAGCACCAAGGAGAGGCAGGGTACGCAGTATTTT
.	TRBV12-5	TRBJ1-6	once	CASGSRSSYNSPLHF	TGTGCTAGTGGGAGTCGGAGCTCCTATAATTCACCCCTCCACTTT
.	TRBV28	TRBJ2-1	once	CASRVDTPGPNEQFF	TGTGCCAGCAGGGTGGACACGCCCGGACCCAATGAGCAGTTCTTC
.	TRBV3-1/TRBV3-2	TRBJ1-2	.	CASSRQGGALNYGYTF	TGTGCCAGCAGCCGTCAAGGAGGGGCGTTGAACTATGGCTACACCTTC
.	TRBV27	TRBJ2-3	.	CASRPLDRTPSTDTQYF	TGTGCCAGCAGACCACTTGACAGGACCCCTAGCACAGATACGCAGTATTTT
TRBD1	TRBV4-1	TRBJ1-6	.	CASSQDRAGGASSPLHF	TGCGCCAGCAGCCAAGATAGGGCAGGGGGCGCCTCCTCACCCCTCCACTTT
TRBD2	TRBV19	TRBJ2-7	few	CASRAVGTSGPYEQYF	TGTGCCAGTAGAGCTGTGGGGACTAGCGGACCCTACGAGCAGTACTTC
TRBD2	TRBV2	TRBJ2-7	.	CASSEEGRVYEQYF	TGTGCCAGCAGTGAGGAGGGGAGGGTGTACGAGCAGTACTTC
TRBD2	TRBV18	TRBJ2-1	.	CASSPTSGGANEQFF	TGTGCCAGCTCGCCTACTAGCGGGGGGGCCAATGAGCAGTTCTTC
.	TRBV5-1	TRBJ1-2	.	CASSLGAGYGYTF	TGCGCCAGCAGCTTGGGGGCAGGCTATGGCTACACCTTC
TRBD2	TRBV11-2	TRBJ2-3	.	CASSLVVGLARTDTQYF	TGTGCCAGCAGCTTAGTAGTGGGACTAGCTCGCACAGATACGCAGTATTTT
.	TRBV9	TRBJ2-7	.	CASSPGLAREQYF	TGTGCCAGCAGCCCCGGCCTAGCGCGCGAGCAGTACTTC
TRBD2	TRBV25-1	TRBJ2-1	.	CASSEPYSGRAGEQFF	TGTGCCAGCAGTGAACCCTATAGCGGGAGGGCCGGTGAGCAGTTCTTC
TRBD2	TRBV24-1	TRBJ2-7	.	CATSDRTSGGSYEQYF	TGTGCCACCAGTGACCGAACTAGCGGGGGCTCCTACGAGCAGTACTTC
TRBD1	TRBV19	TRBJ1-4	.	CASTILPRQGRDEKLFF	TGTGCCAGTACCATCCTACCTCGACAGGGGAGGGATGAAAAACTGTTTTTT
.	TRBV15	TRBJ2-7	few	CATSKGLGGSYEQYF	TGTGCCACCAGCAAAGGACTAGGGGGCTCCTACGAGCAGTACTTC
TRBD2	TRBV4-1	TRBJ2-7	.	CATRGSGRFYEQYF	TGCGCCACGCGGGGTAGCGGGAGGTTCTACGAGCAGTACTTC
TRBD1	TRBV27	TRBJ2-1	.	CASSGDRGGNEQFF	TGTGCCAGCAGTGGGGACAGGGGGGGGAATGAGCAGTTCTTC
TRBD2	TRBV4-2	TRBJ2-7	.	CASSDRTSGTYEQYF	TGTGCCAGCAGCGACCGGACTAGCGGGACCTACGAGCAGTACTTC
TRBD2	TRBV3-1/TRBV3-2	TRBJ2-7	.	CASSQAGGGREQYF	TGTGCCAGCAGCCAAGCGGGAGGAGGGCGCGAGCAGTACTTC
TRBD2	TRBV6-5	TRBJ2-3	once	CASRTAGRGPDTQYF	TGTGCCAGCAGAACAGCGGGAAGGGGCCCAGATACGCAGTATTTT
.	TRBV9	TRBJ2-1	.	CASSRGSNEQFF	TGTGCCAGCAGTAGGGGGAGTAATGAGCAGTTCTTC
TRBD1	TRBV5-1	TRBJ2-7	.	CASSEPPGQGVYEQYF	TGCGCCAGCAGCGAACCACCGGGACAGGGGGTCTACGAGCAGTACTTC
.	TRBV5-6	TRBJ2-1	once	CASSSTAAQTGEQFF	TGTGCCAGCAGCTCCACCGCGGCGCAAACAGGGGAGCAGTTCTTC
TRBD1	TRBV7-8	TRBJ1-2	.	CASSRDSTYGYTF	TGTGCCAGCAGCCGGGACAGCACCTATGGCTACACCTTC
.	TRBV11-3	TRBJ2-7	.	CASNPRQGLEEQYF	TGTGCCAGCAACCCCAGGCAGGGGCTTGAAGAGCAGTACTTC
.	TRBV6-6	TRBJ2-7	.	CASMQQGFYEQYF	TGTGCCAGCATGCAACAGGGATTTTACGAGCAGTACTTC
TRBD2	TRBV28	TRBJ2-1	.	CASISGGGTYNEQFF	TGTGCCAGCATCTCCGGGGGGGGCACCTACAATGAGCAGTTCTTC
.	TRBV11-2	TRBJ2-2	.	CASSSRGTGELFF	TGTGCCAGCAGCTCAAGGGGAACCGGGGAGCTGTTTTTT
.	TRBV9	TRBJ2-4	.	CASSVGGGEKNIQYF	TGTGCCAGCAGCGTAGGAGGAGGGGAGAAAAACATTCAGTACTTC
.	TRBV18	TRBJ2-7	.	CASSPRQLTYEQYF	TGTGCCAGCTCACCACGACAGCTCACCTACGAGCAGTACTTC
TRBD1	TRBV24-1	TRBJ2-1	.	CATSDLGGQGYNEQFF	TGTGCCACCAGTGATTTGGGGGGACAGGGGTACAATGAGCAGTTCTTC
.	TRBV5-8	TRBJ1-1	.	CASSLESGLGTEAFF	TGTGCCAGCAGCTTGGAGTCCGGGTTGGGCACTGAAGCTTTCTTT
.	TRBV4-1	TRBJ2-7	.	CASSPSLSYEQYF	TGCGCCAGCAGCCCGAGTTTGTCCTACGAGCAGTACTTC